The T cell receptor beta chain under discussion was sequenced for a study of T-cell memory formation after mild COVID-19 (dated by TCRdb to about 2021). Broadly, across the study: TCR sequence clusters from the two donors were found to be largely donor specific. The cohort comprised two young, previously healthy adult volunteers, one female and one male. In a couple of donors, T-cell clones that expanded and contracted after mild COVID-19 were followed by sequencing TCRalpha and TCRbeta repertoires longitudinally. Overall study outcomes, separate from this receptor: Only a couple of mild cases were covered by the study, and larger cohorts that include severe cases with pre-infection samples were considered necessary. Clones contracting from day 15 to 85 had balanced CD4/CD8 phenotypes, while a second wave expanding from day 15 to 37 was biased towards CD4+. Contracting CD4+ clones appeared mostly in the CM and EM memory subsets, whereas CD8+ clones were enriched in EMRA. Some responding clones were found in pre-infection memory, which suggests that pre-existing cross-reactive memory T cells took part in the SARS-CoV-2 response. Whether the second-wave clones peaking on day 37 were SARS-CoV-2 specific was not confirmed.

Ten or more counts support this clonotype. The target of this receptor is not known. Base qualities are missing; no much larger clone stands one base away. As encoded in the germline V gene, CDR1 is MNHEY while CDR2 is SVGAGI. Including cysteine and phenylalanine, the CDR3 has 13 amino acids. Only the CDR3 DNA stays, 39 bases, in frame from base 1. The junction shows trimming of 0 bases on V and 0 bases on J, plus 3 bases between the germline ends. Ficoll-Paque density gradient centrifugation was used to isolate PBMCs. Sequencer: Illumina NovaSeq 6000. TCRalpha and TCRbeta cDNA libraries were constructed by 5'RACE with constant-segment primers, with sample barcodes and unique molecular identifiers being introduced. Trizol reagent was used to extract RNA from every sample. Libraries were amplified in two PCR steps, with a second sample barcode and Illumina TruSeq adapters added in the second step. The libraries were sequenced on an Illumina NovaSeq using 2 x 150 bp paired-end reads. In the original analysis: Demultiplexing of reads and collapsing into UMI-guided consensus sequences were performed with migec v1.2.7. Using mixcr v2.1.11, UMI consensuses were aligned to TRA and TRB V and J templates and then assembled into clonotypes. Clonotypes were classified as expanded or contracted when called significant by both edgeR and NoisET, with noise models trained on biological replicates. For edgeR calls, the cutoffs were a false discovery rate-adjusted p below 0.01 and a log2 fold-change threshold of 1. PCA with hierarchical clustering of max-normalized trajectories of the 1000 most abundant clonotypes was used as exploratory dynamics analysis. Separately sequenced CD4+ and CD8+ repertoires were used to assign the CD4 or CD8 phenotype of responding clones. The public sequencing data were trimmed at Q25 with fastp and processed into clonotypes with MiXCR by TCRdb, which kept only in-frame beta chains. Rows with one shared CDR3 protein collapse into an entry with the most common genes and DNA. The V and J calls follow TCRdb's processing rather than the paper's. The sample table holds approximately 400,000 distinct CDR3 sequences, of which about a sixth were seen once. Of the sample, 20% to 25% falls within the top ten clones.

Recombination connected TRBV6-5 to TRBJ2-7, with no reliable assignment of the D segment. Sequenced sample: PBMCs or a T cell subset sorted from them (not recorded which). The receptor comes from a man younger than 35 who had mild COVID-19 (a few samples of this study predate the infection). The sample titles of this study are shuffled in the database, so cell type and time point are left out; the donor was told from shared clones. The DNA sequence reads TGTGCCAGCAGTTACTCAAGCTCCTACGAGCAGTACTTC. Its protein product is CASSYSSSYEQYF.